These T cell receptor beta chains were read from a single sample in a study of T cells in localized non-small cell lung cancer. Using immunoSEQ multiplex PCR, the repertoire was profiled, and TCRdb retains in-frame clones only, with some absent. The sample carries roughly 26,000 clones, approximately 86% recorded once. The sample here was peripheral blood, taken before any cancer treatment. These receptors all stem from a female donor aged 60 or older with stage II squamous cell lung carcinoma. Each CDR3 is given with its conserved first and last residue. The order of the fields is CDR3 DNA, CDR3 protein, D gene, V gene, clone size, J gene. The D gene is left open where the match is weak. Only part of the rows carry a size: once, few, many, or a class if the clone is expanded.

CDR3 DNA: TGTGCCAGCAGCTTAGCGAGATATGGGGGGTCAACTAATGAAAAACTGTTTTTT
CDR3 protein: CASSLARYGGSTNEKLFF
D gene: NA
V gene: TRBV7-2
clone size: NA
J gene: TRBJ1-4

CDR3 DNA: TGCAGCGTTGAAGGCGGAGGGGGTTCTGAAGCTTTCTTT
CDR3 protein: CSVEGGGGSEAFF
D gene: NA
V gene: TRBV29-1
clone size: NA
J gene: TRBJ1-1

CDR3 DNA: TGTGCCTGGAGTCACAGGGAGAATCAGCCCCAGCATTTT
CDR3 protein: CAWSHRENQPQHF
D gene: NA
V gene: TRBV30
clone size: NA
J gene: TRBJ1-5

CDR3 DNA: TGTGCCAGCAGGGACCGGGACAGGGGTAATGAAAAACTGTTTTTT
CDR3 protein: CASRDRDRGNEKLFF
D gene: TRBD1
V gene: TRBV6-1
clone size: NA
J gene: TRBJ1-4

CDR3 DNA: TGTGCCAGCAGATCCGGGATTTATAGCAATCAGCCCCAGCATTTT
CDR3 protein: CASRSGIYSNQPQHF
D gene: NA
V gene: TRBV2
clone size: NA
J gene: TRBJ1-5

CDR3 DNA: TGCGCCACCGCAAATGGCCCAGGGTTCCCTGAAGCTTTCTTT
CDR3 protein: CATANGPGFPEAFF
D gene: NA
V gene: TRBV5-1
clone size: NA
J gene: TRBJ1-1

CDR3 DNA: TGTGCCAGCAGCCCCGGGGCGGTAAGGGTGCAGTACTTC
CDR3 protein: CASSPGAVRVQYF
D gene: NA
V gene: TRBV5-6
clone size: NA
J gene: TRBJ2-7

CDR3 DNA: TGTGCCAGCAGTGAAAGACTTACAGATACGCAGTATTTT
CDR3 protein: CASSERLTDTQYF
D gene: NA
V gene: TRBV25-1
clone size: NA
J gene: TRBJ2-3

CDR3 DNA: TGTGCCAGCAGCTCCCCCAGTTTAGCCAAAAACATTCAGTACTTC
CDR3 protein: CASSSPSLAKNIQYF
D gene: NA
V gene: TRBV28
clone size: NA
J gene: TRBJ2-4

CDR3 DNA: TGTGCCAGCAGCGTCTCAGAGGAGACCCAGTACTTC
CDR3 protein: CASSVSEETQYF
D gene: NA
V gene: TRBV11-2
clone size: NA
J gene: TRBJ2-5

CDR3 DNA: TGTGCCAGCAGATCCCCCGGAGCCAAGGGTGTGCAGTATTTT
CDR3 protein: CASRSPGAKGVQYF
D gene: NA
V gene: TRBV2
clone size: NA
J gene: TRBJ2-3

CDR3 DNA: TGTGCCAGCAGGGGCCGCTCCTTCTATGGCTACACCTTC
CDR3 protein: CASRGRSFYGYTF
D gene: NA
V gene: TRBV6-5
clone size: NA
J gene: TRBJ1-2

CDR3 DNA: TGCAGCGTTGAAGAGCCCCACGAGCAGTACTTC
CDR3 protein: CSVEEPHEQYF
D gene: NA
V gene: TRBV29-1
clone size: NA
J gene: TRBJ2-7

CDR3 DNA: TGTGCCAGCTCACTCGACAGGGATTATGGCTACACCTTC
CDR3 protein: CASSLDRDYGYTF
D gene: TRBD1
V gene: TRBV18
clone size: NA
J gene: TRBJ1-2

CDR3 DNA: TGTGCCACCCGAGACGGGAACACTGAAGCTTTCTTT
CDR3 protein: CATRDGNTEAFF
D gene: NA
V gene: TRBV6-5
clone size: NA
J gene: TRBJ1-1

CDR3 DNA: TGTGCCAGCAGTTCTCGGGTCACCGGCGGCTACACCTTC
CDR3 protein: CASSSRVTGGYTF
D gene: NA
V gene: TRBV27
clone size: NA
J gene: TRBJ1-2

CDR3 DNA: TGTGCCAGCAGCTCTGGACCTGACACGGATACGCAGTATTTT
CDR3 protein: CASSSGPDTDTQYF
D gene: NA
V gene: TRBV7-9
clone size: NA
J gene: TRBJ2-3

CDR3 DNA: TGCGCCAGCAGTGGCTCTTTGAACACTGAAGCTTTCTTT
CDR3 protein: CASSGSLNTEAFF
D gene: NA
V gene: TRBV10-2
clone size: once
J gene: TRBJ1-1

CDR3 DNA: TGTGCCAGCAGAAGCTTTTATAATTCACCCCTCCACTTT
CDR3 protein: CASRSFYNSPLHF
D gene: NA
V gene: TRBV27
clone size: NA
J gene: TRBJ1-6

CDR3 DNA: TGTGCCAGCAGCTGGGGGACGGACACTGAAGCTTTCTTT
CDR3 protein: CASSWGTDTEAFF
D gene: NA
V gene: TRBV5-5
clone size: NA
J gene: TRBJ1-1

CDR3 DNA: TGTGCCAGCAGCCAACTAACTACCTCCTACAATGAGCAGTTCTTC
CDR3 protein: CASSQLTTSYNEQFF
D gene: NA
V gene: TRBV7-2
clone size: NA
J gene: TRBJ2-1

CDR3 DNA: TGCGCCAGCAGCTTGGAGCCGCCTCAAGAGACCCAGTACTTC
CDR3 protein: CASSLEPPQETQYF
D gene: NA
V gene: TRBV5-1
clone size: once
J gene: TRBJ2-5

CDR3 DNA: TGCGCCAGCAGTGAGTCTCAAGTGGAGACCCAGTACTTC
CDR3 protein: CASSESQVETQYF
D gene: NA
V gene: TRBV10-2
clone size: NA
J gene: TRBJ2-5

CDR3 DNA: TGTGCCAGCAGTTACTCGAAGGCGGGGAACACTGAAGCTTTCTTT
CDR3 protein: CASSYSKAGNTEAFF
D gene: NA
V gene: TRBV6-5
clone size: NA
J gene: TRBJ1-1

CDR3 DNA: TGTGCCAGCACCCCCAGGCTAGTGGACGGGGAGCTGTTTTTT
CDR3 protein: CASTPRLVDGELFF
D gene: NA
V gene: TRBV6-5
clone size: once
J gene: TRBJ2-2

CDR3 DNA: TGTGCCAGTAGTATCCCGGGGATTTGGAATGAGCAGTTCTTC
CDR3 protein: CASSIPGIWNEQFF
D gene: NA
V gene: TRBV19
clone size: NA
J gene: TRBJ2-1

CDR3 DNA: TGTGCCAGCAGCCAGACGACAGCCATGACCTATGGCTACACCTTC
CDR3 protein: CASSQTTAMTYGYTF
D gene: NA
V gene: TRBV7-2
clone size: NA
J gene: TRBJ1-2

CDR3 DNA: TGCGCCAGCAGCCCAGGACAGGGGGTCGGAACTGAAGCTTTCTTT
CDR3 protein: CASSPGQGVGTEAFF
D gene: TRBD1
V gene: TRBV5-1
clone size: NA
J gene: TRBJ1-1

CDR3 DNA: TGTGCCAGCAGCTTTGGAGGGAACACTGAAGCTTTCTTT
CDR3 protein: CASSFGGNTEAFF
D gene: NA
V gene: TRBV5-6
clone size: NA
J gene: TRBJ1-1

CDR3 DNA: TGTGCCAGCAGTTCCGGGACTAGCGGCTACAATGAGCAGTTCTTC
CDR3 protein: CASSSGTSGYNEQFF
D gene: TRBD2
V gene: TRBV27
clone size: few
J gene: TRBJ2-1

CDR3 DNA: TGTGCCAGCAGCTTGGCCGAGGGGGCGAACACTGAAGCTTTCTTT
CDR3 protein: CASSLAEGANTEAFF
D gene: TRBD1
V gene: TRBV5-8
clone size: NA
J gene: TRBJ1-1

CDR3 DNA: TGTGCCAGCAGCGTAGTCCAGGGGGGCACTGAAGCTTTCTTT
CDR3 protein: CASSVVQGGTEAFF
D gene: TRBD1
V gene: TRBV9
clone size: NA
J gene: TRBJ1-1

CDR3 DNA: TGTGCCAGCAGCGCCGGAGAGGGCAATCAGCCCCAGCATTTT
CDR3 protein: CASSAGEGNQPQHF
D gene: NA
V gene: TRBV9
clone size: NA
J gene: TRBJ1-5

CDR3 DNA: TGTGCCAGCAGCGTAGGGTCGGCCTCTGAAGCTTTCTTT
CDR3 protein: CASSVGSASEAFF
D gene: NA
V gene: TRBV9
clone size: few
J gene: TRBJ1-1

CDR3 DNA: TGTGCCAGCAGCCCGCGACTAGCGGGGACCTACGAGCAGTACTTC
CDR3 protein: CASSPRLAGTYEQYF
D gene: TRBD2
V gene: TRBV7-2
clone size: NA
J gene: TRBJ2-7

CDR3 DNA: TGTGCCAGCAGTGAAGAGGGATCCGAGACCCAGTACTTC
CDR3 protein: CASSEEGSETQYF
D gene: NA
V gene: TRBV6-1
clone size: NA
J gene: TRBJ2-5

CDR3 DNA: TGTGCCTGGAGGAGGACAGGATCCATGAACACTGAAGCTTTCTTT
CDR3 protein: CAWRRTGSMNTEAFF
D gene: TRBD1
V gene: TRBV30
clone size: NA
J gene: TRBJ1-1

CDR3 DNA: TGTGCCAGCAGGGCGACAGTCTATGGCTACACCTTC
CDR3 protein: CASRATVYGYTF
D gene: NA
V gene: TRBV6-5
clone size: NA
J gene: TRBJ1-2

CDR3 DNA: TGCGCCAGCAGCGGGGGGGCTAGCGTTCAAGAGACCCAGTACTTC
CDR3 protein: CASSGGASVQETQYF
D gene: NA
V gene: TRBV5-1
clone size: once
J gene: TRBJ2-5

CDR3 DNA: TGTGCCAGCTCACCGGCCAGGGTGAGGGACGAGCAGTACTTC
CDR3 protein: CASSPARVRDEQYF
D gene: NA
V gene: TRBV18
clone size: NA
J gene: TRBJ2-7

CDR3 DNA: TGTGCCAGCACCCAACAGGGGGCCTACACTGAAGCTTTCTTT
CDR3 protein: CASTQQGAYTEAFF
D gene: TRBD1
V gene: TRBV28
clone size: once
J gene: TRBJ1-1

CDR3 DNA: TGTGCCAGCAGTGGTACAGGGAACTCTGGAAACACCATATATTTT
CDR3 protein: CASSGTGNSGNTIYF
D gene: NA
V gene: TRBV28
clone size: once
J gene: TRBJ1-3